This T cell receptor (beta chain) comes out of a study of control samples from healthy donors and cancer patients. The V end was cut by 2 bases, the J end by 0 bases, with 5 bases between. Germline V lookup: CDR1 SNHLY, CDR2 FYNNEI. There are 15 residues in the CDR3. TCRdb keeps only in-frame clones here, not all; method: immunoSEQ multiplex PCR. The repertoire holds approximately 150,000 clones, with 89% as singletons. The sequenced sample consisted of PBMCs. The TCR sequence derives from a man aged 45-65 years with head and neck cancer. J is TRBJ1-6 and V is TRBV2; D unclear. CDR3 in DNA: TGTGCCAGCAGTGAACAGTCCTCCTATAATTCACCCCTCCACTTT. Its protein product is CASSEQSSYNSPLHF.